A single sample gave rise to the 32 T cell receptor beta chains below, sequenced in a study of blood T cell repertoires in COVID-19. Clones were sequenced by immunoSEQ multiplex PCR, and TCRdb holds only the in-frame ones, with some missing. The sample gives 300,000 to 400,000 clones, under 95% of which show up once; 2.6% is in the top ten. Specimen: PBMCs or T cells enriched from blood (not recorded which). Receptor source: a man aged 60 to 75 who had recovered from COVID-19.

This chain links TRBV3-1 (or the pseudogene TRBV3-2) with TRBJ2-7; possible D gene TRBD1, 6 bases. The V and J ends lost 1 base and 3 bases respectively, with 19 bases between them. CDR1 is LGHDT and CDR2 is YNNKEL in the germline V gene (reference sequence). This CDR3 is built from 17 residues. The CDR3 coding sequence is TGTGCCAGCAGCCAAGGATTTGGACAGATGACACTCTACGAGCAGTACTTC. Its translation: CASSQGFGQMTLYEQYF.

This clone was detected a few times. The rearrangement joins TRBV7-2 to TRBJ2-3, with D unclear. Trimming pared 4 bases from V and 6 bases from J, leaving 17 bases between. Germline CDR1 and CDR2: SGHTA and FQGNSA. This CDR3 has 15 residues. CDR3 protein: CASSSRWQDPDTQYF. The CDR3 nucleotides are TGTGCCAGCAGCTCCAGGTGGCAGGATCCTGATACGCAGTATTTT.

The chain uses TRBV30 and TRBJ1-5, with TRBD1 matching 9 bases. The CDR3 has 14 amino acids. J lost 7 bases, V lost 3 bases, and 7 bases had no gene match. Germline V gene sequence: CDR1 GTSNPN, CDR2 SVGIG (reference sequence). The CDR3 sequence is CAWSADRGGQPQHF. The CDR3 DNA sequence: TGTGCCTGGAGCGCCGACAGGGGGGGGCAGCCCCAGCATTTT. The entire variable domain, with the rest obtained from reference TRBV30 and TRBJ1-5, is as follows: SQTIHQWPATLVQPVGSPLSLECTVEGTSNPNLYWYRQAAGRGLQLLFYSVGIGQISSEVPQNLSASRPQDRQFILSSKKLLLSDSGFYLCAWSADRGGQPQHFGDGTRLSIL.

The J gene is TRBJ2-7, the V gene TRBV12-5, with 7 bases identical to TRBD1. Losses at the gene ends were 5 bases for V and 4 bases for J; bases not matched to a gene: 5. The CDR3 extends over 13 amino acids. Germline-derived CDR1 and CDR2 are LGHNT and FRNRAP. The CDR3, as DNA: TGTGCTAGTGGTCACGGGACAGATTACGAGCAGTACTTC. Its translation: CASGHGTDYEQYF.

J is TRBJ2-6 and V is TRBV30; no clear D gene. Trimming took off 0 bases at V and 1 base at J, with 7 bases between the two ends. This CDR3 has 15 residues. Germline CDR1 GTSNPN, CDR2 SVGIG (reference sequence). The CDR3 here is CAWSVRVSGANVLTF. The CDR3 nucleotides are TGTGCCTGGAGTGTACGGGTATCTGGGGCCAACGTCCTGACTTTC.

This clone turned up a few times. V gene TRBV20-1 combines with J gene TRBJ2-1; maybe TRBD2 (6 bases). This CDR3 spans 11 amino acids. The germline V gene has CDR1 DFQATT and CDR2 SNEGSKA (reference sequence). V was shortened by 6 bases and J by 9 bases, with 12 bases between the two germline ends. CDR3 residues: CSAPQGGEQFF. DNA of the CDR3: TGCAGTGCACCTCAGGGAGGTGAGCAGTTCTTC.

This chain connects TRBV13 to TRBJ1-4; the D is unclear. This CDR3 spans 15 amino acids. V was shortened by 5 bases and J by 5 bases, with 15 bases between the two germline ends. CDR1 is PRHDT and CDR2 is FYEKMQ in the germline V gene (reference sequence). CDR3 residues: CASSDRRVLNEKLFF. The DNA of the CDR3 is TGTGCCAGCAGCGACCGACGGGTCCTGAATGAAAAACTGTTTTTT.

This clone has only one observation. The rearrangement links TRBV18 to TRBJ1-1; D remains ambiguous. V was clipped by 3 bases and J by 5 bases, with 7 bases between them. CDR1 is KGHSH and CDR2 is LQKENI in the germline V gene. The length of the CDR3 is 12 residues. CDR3 in amino acids: CASSPGRTEAFF. CDR3 in DNA: TGTGCCAGCTCACCTGGGAGAACTGAAGCTTTCTTT.

The rearrangement joins TRBV5-1 to TRBJ1-2, with D possibly being TRBD1 (6 bases). The germline V and J ends were trimmed by 2 bases and 0 bases, with 8 bases remaining between them. CDR3 size: 14 residues. Germline CDR1 and CDR2: SGHRS and YFSETQ. The CDR3 loop is CASSLQGPNYGYTF. In DNA, the CDR3 is TGCGCCAGCAGCTTACAGGGACCTAACTATGGCTACACCTTC.

This clone was observed a handful of times. The chain employs TRBV19 and TRBJ1-1; D possibly corresponds to TRBD1 (6 bases). Germline loops: CDR1 LNHDA, CDR2 SQIVND (reference sequence). The CDR3 totals 12 residues. The V end was cut by 6 bases, the J end by 5 bases, with 10 bases between. This CDR3 reads CASRPQGTEAFF. CDR3 nucleotide sequence: TGTGCCAGTAGGCCCCAGGGGACTGAAGCTTTCTTT.

The CDR3 bases are TGTGCCAGTACCCCCCAGGGGCCATATAGGGGCAATCAGCCCCAGCATTTT. Amino acids: CASTPQGPYRGNQPQHF. The J gene is TRBJ1-5, the V gene TRBV19; possibly TRBD1 for D (6 bases). Per germline, CDR1 LNHDA and CDR2 SQIVND (reference sequence). Between the trimmed V and J ends, which lost 7 bases and 2 bases, there was a span of 21 bases. This CDR3 has 17 amino acids.

This sequence joins TRBV5-1 and TRBJ1-6, with D possibly being TRBD1 (5 bases). Germline assignment: CDR1 SGHRS and CDR2 YFSETQ. V dropped 4 bases and J dropped 0 bases, with 14 bases sitting between them. The CDR3 has 17 residues. The CDR3 coding sequence is TGCGCCAGCAGCCGACTGGGGCCGAGCTCCTATAATTCACCCCTCCACTTT. Translating it yields CASSRLGPSSYNSPLHF.

The gene calls are TRBV12-3 or TRBV12-4 and TRBJ1-1, with TRBD1 matching 7 bases. The CDR3 length is 13 residues. V trimming: 1 base; J trimming: 5 bases; junction bases outside the gene matches: 1. Written as DNA, the CDR3 is TGTGCCAGCAGTTTAGTACAGGGGACTGAAGCTTTCTTT. Amino acid sequence: CASSLVQGTEAFF.

This clone showed up just once. Here the CDR3 DNA reads TGTGCCATCAGTGAGGGTTTGGGGCGGAGGGGTAACACTGAAGCTTTCTTT. It specifies CAISEGLGRRGNTEAFF. J is TRBJ1-1 and V is TRBV10-3; TRBD1 might be the D (5 bases). CDR1 is ENHRY, CDR2 SYGVKD, per germline. Between the trimmed V and J ends, which lost 2 bases and 2 bases, there was a span of 18 bases. This CDR3 comprises 17 residues.

The chain combines TRBV18 with TRBJ2-1; 8 bases are shared with TRBD1. Germline V lookup: CDR1 KGHSH, CDR2 LQKENI. The ends lost 2 bases at V and 3 bases at J; junction bases unmatched: 3. There are 15 residues in the CDR3. Here the CDR3 DNA reads TGTGCCAGCTCACCAGTAACAGGGGGCTACAATGAGCAGTTCTTC. As protein: CASSPVTGGYNEQFF.

The chain links TRBV5-6 to TRBJ2-7; D might be TRBD1 (6 bases). Germline V CDR1 and CDR2: SGHDT, YYEEEE. The V end was cut by 5 bases, the J end by 3 bases, with 9 bases between. The CDR3 loop spans 12 amino acids. The CDR3 reads CASRSDSYEQYF. In nucleotides, the CDR3 is TGTGCCAGCAGATCGGACAGCTACGAGCAGTACTTC.

This clone was seen a few times. The rearrangement joins TRBV18 to TRBJ2-2, with TRBD2 matching over 8 bases. Germline V CDR1 and CDR2: KGHSH, LQKENI. The J segment lost 3 bases and the V segment lost 3 bases, leaving 6 bases of the junction unmatched. This CDR3 has 16 residues. The CDR3 sequence: CASSPPGRGDTGELFF. The CDR3 coding sequence is TGTGCCAGCTCACCCCCGGGGCGGGGGGACACCGGGGAGCTGTTTTTT.

As concerns this clone: This sample also contains other DNA sequences that code for the same CDR3. The genes are TRBV27 and TRBJ2-1, with 14 bases that match TRBD2. Germline trimming cut 2 bases from V and 6 bases from J; bases unmatched to any gene: 0. The germline CDR1 and CDR2 sequences are MNHEY and SMNVEV (reference sequence). The CDR3 is made up of 15 amino acids. This chain's CDR3 is CASSLGTSGSNEQFF. The CDR3 region has the DNA TGTGCCAGCAGTTTAGGGACTAGCGGGAGCAATGAGCAGTTCTTC.

CDR3 region: CASSLTGGSQPQHF. CDR3 bases: TGTGCCAGCAGTCTTACAGGGGGAAGTCAGCCCCAGCATTTT. The chain recombines TRBV6-4 with TRBJ1-5, with TRBD1 matching 8 bases. The CDR3 is 14 residues long. Looked up from germline, CDR1 is MRHNA and CDR2 is SNTAGT. The V segment lost 5 bases and the J segment 6 bases; nucleotides outside the gene matches: 6.

The chain couples TRBV11-2 to TRBJ2-7; D call uncertain. The V end lost 2 bases, the J end lost 5 bases, and 4 bases lay between the germline ends. Germline CDR1 reads SGHAT; CDR2 reads FQNNGV. The CDR3 length is 11 residues. The CDR3 nucleotides read TGTGCCAGCAGCTTACTTAACGAGCAGTACTTC. Amino acid sequence: CASSLLNEQYF.

V is TRBV29-1 and J is TRBJ2-1; 10 bases match TRBD2. The CDR3 is made up of 13 amino acids. Germline CDR1 reads SQVTM; CDR2 reads ANQGSEA. The V segment lost 7 bases and the J segment 7 bases; nucleotides outside the gene matches: 7. CDR3 sequence reads: CSGSSGSVNEQFF. DNA for the CDR3: TGCAGCGGTTCTAGCGGGAGCGTAAATGAGCAGTTCTTC.

The gene calls are TRBV3-1 (or the pseudogene TRBV3-2) and TRBJ1-1, with D perhaps TRBD1 (6 bases). The germline CDR1 and CDR2 sequences are LGHDT and YNNKEL (reference sequence). The CDR3 is 14 residues long. Trimming pared 6 bases from V and 0 bases from J, leaving 11 bases between. The CDR3 loop is CASRTGEMNTEAFF. The CDR3 coding sequence is TGTGCCAGCAGGACAGGAGAAATGAACACTGAAGCTTTCTTT.

The chain joins TRBV7-9 to TRBJ2-7, with a tentative D call TRBD2 (5 bases). V shed 5 bases and J shed 1 base, with 12 bases lying between them. The V gene's germline CDR1 is SEHNR and CDR2 FQNEAQ (reference sequence). The CDR3 contains 14 residues. CDR3 bases: TGTGCCAGCAGCCCAGAGGGCGTTTCCTACGAGCAGTACTTC. Its translation: CASSPEGVSYEQYF.

The J gene is TRBJ2-7, the V gene TRBV18; 8 nucleotides match TRBD1. Germline trimming cut 3 bases from V and 0 bases from J; bases unmatched to any gene: 1. CDR1 and CDR2 (germline): KGHSH, LQKENI. This CDR3 spans 14 amino acids. The CDR3 DNA follows: TGTGCCAGCTCACCTGGACAGGGCTCCTACGAGCAGTACTTC. It specifies CASSPGQGSYEQYF.

This rearrangement joins TRBV2 to TRBJ1-1, with TRBD1 identical over 7 bases. The CDR3 has 15 amino acids. CDR1 and CDR2 (germline): SNHLY, FYNNEI. V gave up 7 bases and J gave up 0 bases; unmatched junction bases: 8. The CDR3 sequence is CASTDREAMNTEAFF. The CDR3 nucleotides read TGTGCCAGCACTGACAGGGAGGCAATGAACACTGAAGCTTTCTTT. Supplemented by reference TRBV2 and TRBJ1-1, the full variable domain reads EPEVTQTPSHQVTQMGQEVILRCVPISNHLYFYWYRQILGQKVEFLVSFYNNEISEKSEIFDDQFSVERPDGSNFTLKIRSTKLEDSAMYFCASTDREAMNTEAFFGQGTRLTVV.

The chain uses TRBV7-2 and TRBJ2-5; TRBD1 matches 10 bases. There are 14 residues in the CDR3. CDR1 is SGHTA and CDR2 is FQGNSA in the germline V gene. With 4 bases clipped from V and 5 bases from J, the junction kept 4 bases outside the gene matches. The CDR3 loop reads CASSSDRGQETQYF. The CDR3 DNA sequence: TGTGCCAGCAGCTCTGACAGGGGGCAGGAGACCCAGTACTTC. The complete variable domain, with remaining parts taken from reference TRBV7-2 and TRBJ2-5, reads GAGVSQSPSNKVTEKGKDVELRCDPISGHTALYWYRQSLGQGLEFLIYFQGNSAPDKSGLPSDRFSAERTGGSVSTLTIQRTQQEDSAVYLCASSSDRGQETQYFGPGTRLLVL.

The V gene is TRBV20-1, the J gene TRBJ1-5; 8 positions agree with TRBD1. Germline V lookup: CDR1 DFQATT, CDR2 SNEGSKA (reference sequence). This CDR3 has 13 amino acids. Losses at the gene ends were 3 bases for V and 6 bases for J; bases not matched to a gene: 4. For the CDR3, the DNA is TGCAGTGCTAGTGCCAGGGGGCTTCAGCCCCAGCATTTT. Protein: CSASARGLQPQHF.

The chain carries TRBV19 and TRBJ2-4, with 7 bases that match TRBD2. V lost 5 bases and J lost 1; bases outside the gene matches: 5. The CDR3 consists of 15 residues. Germline V gene sequence: CDR1 LNHDA, CDR2 SQIVND (reference sequence). The CDR3 spells CASSSGREAKNIQYF. The CDR3 DNA reads as TGTGCCAGTAGTTCAGGGAGGGAGGCCAAAAACATTCAGTACTTC.

The chain combines TRBV5-1 with TRBJ2-3; tentatively, D is TRBD2 (6 bases). CDR1 and CDR2 (germline): SGHRS, YFSETQ. This CDR3 is built from 14 residues. The V and J ends lost 5 bases and 6 bases respectively, with 16 bases between them. The CDR3: CASRRDSDLDTQYF. DNA for the CDR3: TGCGCCAGCAGGCGGGACTCAGATTTGGATACGCAGTATTTT.

The J gene is TRBJ2-2, the V gene TRBV30; 14 nucleotides match TRBD2. This CDR3 has 17 amino acids. In germline, CDR1 is GTSNPN, CDR2 SVGIG (reference sequence). V gave up 0 bases and J gave up 4 bases; unmatched junction bases: 4. CDR3 region: CAWSVGTSGSGTGELFF. CDR3 bases: TGTGCCTGGAGTGTGGGGACTAGCGGGAGCGGCACCGGGGAGCTGTTTTTT.

The chain carries TRBV6-2 or TRBV6-3 and TRBJ2-2, with TRBD1 matching 7 bases. The CDR3 is 15 amino acids. Germline V CDR1 and CDR2: MNHEY, SVGEGT. The ends lost 6 bases at V and 3 bases at J; junction bases unmatched: 7. The CDR3 region has the DNA TGTGCCAGCAGCTATTACAGGGGTGACACCGGGGAGCTGTTTTTT. Its translation is CASSYYRGDTGELFF.

V and J are TRBV5-6 and TRBJ1-5; TRBD1 aligns across 7 bases. V trimming: 3 bases; J trimming: 4 bases; junction bases outside the gene matches: 7. This CDR3 has 15 residues. Germline V gene sequence: CDR1 SGHDT, CDR2 YYEEEE. The CDR3 region is CASSSTTGRNQPQHF. In DNA form, the CDR3 reads TGTGCCAGCAGCTCGACGACAGGGCGGAATCAGCCCCAGCATTTT.